The entry below gives a single T cell receptor (beta chain) sequence along with its context. The antigen is not known. The libraries of TRB cDNA were constructed through 5' RACE using UMI labels. TCRdb reprocessed the 5' RACE reads and stores each CDR3 protein as one record, lacking DNA. The sample has over 100,000 distinct CDR3 sequences. This entry belongs to a study of CXCR3-negative and CXCR3-positive naive CD8 T cells. The overall study: Roughly 1.5 +/- 0.3 million TRB reads came from each library, giving about 135 million in total. Study-wide findings and caveats: Comparably high diversity marked both naive subsets, whereas memory CD8+ cells had much lower diversity.

Triplicate sorts, fewer than 350,000 cells apiece, were made for each CD8+ T cell subset. Naive CD8+ T lymphocytes were specified as CD45RO-CCR7+CD27+CD95-. CDR1 SEHNR and CDR2 FQNEAQ come from the germline V gene (reference sequence). The CDR3 consists of 14 residues. This chain links TRBV7-9 with TRBJ2-5; absent DNA, TCRdb's TRBD1 call cannot be checked. The sequencing sample was made of naive CXCR3- CD8+ T cells from blood. Subset denoted: CD45RO-CCR7+CD27+CD95- naive CD8+ T cells lacking CXCR3 (TNR3-). The receptor was derived from a human donor in good health. Some clones in this sample may be carry-over from other donors' samples. The CDR3 is CASSRTAIEETQYF.